These 13 T cell receptor beta chains came from one sample sequenced in a study of T cells in Graves' hyperthyroidism and ophthalmopathy. TCR beta CDR3 regions were amplified from RNA. Using the HTBI primer set, a first-round RT-PCR was run on the TCR CDR3. A single record per CDR3 protein comes from TCRdb applying MiXCR to the multiplex PCR reads. The data contain approximately 410,000 distinct CDR3 sequences, roughly 14% of them singletons. Sample: blood. The receptors stem from a man aged 18 to 29 with Graves' ophthalmopathy.

This clonotype was observed many times. J is TRBJ2-7 and V is TRBV6-1, with a weak D call TRBD2 (6 bases). Trimming shortened V by 5 bases and J by 5 bases, and 19 bases separated the two germline ends. The CDR3 is 15 amino acids. CDR1 is MNHNS, CDR2 SASEGT, per germline. CDR3 sequence: CASSNSPDGSDEQYF. CDR3 coding DNA: TGTGCCAGCAGTAACTCCCCAGACGGGAGCGACGAGCAGTACTTC.

This clonotype came up a few times. The genes are TRBV5-1 and TRBJ2-2, with 9 bases identical to TRBD1. Germline loops: CDR1 SGHRS, CDR2 YFSETQ. The CDR3 runs to 15 residues. V lost 5 bases and J lost 6; bases outside the gene matches: 8. CDR3 sequence (DNA): TGCGCCAGCAGGCAAAGGACAGGGGCCCCCGGGGAGCTGTTTTTT. Amino acid sequence: CASRQRTGAPGELFF. The full variable domain, in which reference TRBV5-1 and TRBJ2-2 provide the parts outside the CDR3, is KAGVTQTPRYLIKTRGQQVTLSCSPISGHRSVSWYQQTPGQGLQFLFEYFSETQRNKGNFPGRFSGRQFSNSRSEMNVSTLELGDSALYLCASRQRTGAPGELFFGEGSRLTVL.

This clonotype was seen only a few times. The rearrangement links TRBV7-9 to TRBJ2-7; D perhaps matches TRBD2 (6 bases). This CDR3 contains 14 residues. Trimming removed 3 bases from V and 0 bases from J, with 9 bases in between. CDR1 SEHNR and CDR2 FQNEAQ come from the germline V gene (reference sequence). CDR3 loop: CASSFGGTSYEQYF. The CDR3 DNA is TGTGCCAGCAGCTTTGGCGGGACCTCCTACGAGCAGTACTTC.

This clonotype turned up a few times. The chain combines TRBV30 with TRBJ1-3, with 8 bases that match TRBD1. Trimming cost V 3 bases and J 3 bases; bases outside gene matches: 10. Germline CDR1 and CDR2: GTSNPN and SVGIG (reference sequence). The CDR3 length is 16 residues. CDR3 region: CAWSLTGDWFGNTIYF. CDR3 sequence (DNA): TGTGCCTGGAGCTTGACAGGGGATTGGTTTGGAAACACCATATATTTT.

This clonotype was recorded at least ten times. V is TRBV12-3 or TRBV12-4 and J is TRBJ1-1, with a possible D match to TRBD1 (5 bases). Between the trimmed V and J ends, which lost 5 bases and 9 bases, there was a span of 19 bases. The CDR3 consists of 14 residues. For the CDR3, the DNA is TGTGCCAGCAGTCTCTCCGAGGGGTTGGGGAAAGCTTTCTTT. It yields the protein CASSLSEGLGKAFF.

This clonotype was recorded many times. This chain joins TRBV20-1 and TRBJ2-7; TRBD1 agrees at 10 bases. Germline values: CDR1 DFQATT, CDR2 SNEGSKA (reference sequence). The CDR3 spans 13 residues. After removal of 4 bases from V and 4 bases from J, the junction contained 4 bases not matched to a gene. CDR3 in amino acids: CSANPGQGYEQYF. The CDR3 coding sequence is TGCAGTGCTAATCCGGGACAGGGGTACGAGCAGTACTTC.

The chain is built from TRBV7-3 and TRBJ2-3; no clear D gene. V was clipped by 4 bases and J by 0 bases, with 11 bases between them. This CDR3 comprises 15 residues. Germline V gene lookup returns CDR1 SGHTA and CDR2 FQGTGA. The CDR3 protein is CASSSRPMSTDTQYF. The CDR3 nucleotides read TGTGCCAGCAGCTCCCGGCCCATGAGCACAGATACGCAGTATTTT.

This clonotype was observed at least ten times. The rearrangement joins TRBV9 to TRBJ2-5, with D maybe TRBD2 (6 bases). V was cut by 3 bases and J by 7 bases, with 10 bases left in between. Per the germline V gene, CDR1 is SGDLS and CDR2 is YYNGEE. The CDR3 sequence is 12 residues long. The CDR3 DNA reads as TGTGCCAGCAGCGCTGGGGGAGGGACCCAGTACTTC. It specifies CASSAGGGTQYF.

This clonotype was seen repeatedly, ten times or more. This chain uses TRBV18 with TRBJ1-2; a weak D match, TRBD1 (6 bases). CDR1 and CDR2 from the germline V gene are KGHSH and LQKENI. The CDR3 contains 11 residues. V was clipped by 4 bases and J by 7 bases, with 7 bases between them. CDR3 sequence reads: CASSRRGGYTF. Written as DNA, the CDR3 is TGTGCCAGCTCACGCAGGGGTGGCTACACCTTC.

This chain joins TRBV6-1 and TRBJ2-1, with 12 bases lining up with TRBD2. Germline CDR1 is MNHNS and CDR2 is SASEGT. The CDR3 is 14 residues long. The V segment lost 6 bases and the J segment 5 bases; nucleotides outside the gene matches: 2. The CDR3, as DNA: TGTGCCAGCAGACTAGCGGGGGGACACAATGAGCAGTTCTTC. It codes for CASRLAGGHNEQFF.

This clonotype was recorded many times. This chain joins TRBV5-6 and TRBJ2-1; D perhaps matches TRBD2 (5 bases). The CDR3 extends over 15 amino acids. Per germline, CDR1 SGHDT and CDR2 YYEEEE. V shed 1 base and J shed 4 bases, with 12 bases lying between them. The CDR3 here is CASSLIATRYNEQFF. CDR3 nucleotide sequence: TGTGCCAGCAGCTTGATAGCGACCCGGTACAATGAGCAGTTCTTC.

The table lists this clonotype with a count of one. V usage is TRBV12-3 or TRBV12-4 and J usage is TRBJ2-7, with 11 bases lining up with TRBD2. The V segment lost 4 bases and the J segment 6 bases; nucleotides outside the gene matches: 8. This CDR3 has 15 residues. CDR3 loop: CASSSPGLAVFEQYF. CDR3 in DNA: TGTGCCAGCAGTTCCCCGGGACTAGCGGTTTTCGAGCAGTACTTC.

This clonotype was detected ten times or more. The chain carries TRBV5-1 and TRBJ2-1; D is undetermined. The CDR3 has 14 amino acids. Trimming left V 0 bases short and J 5 bases short, with 9 bases between. Germline CDR1 SGHRS, CDR2 YFSETQ. This CDR3 is CASSLARSDNEQFF. Written as DNA, the CDR3 is TGCGCCAGCAGCTTGGCCAGGAGCGACAATGAGCAGTTCTTC.